Listed below are T cell receptor beta chains from one sample, sequenced in a study of T cells after yellow fever vaccination. TCRdb fed the 5' RACE reads into MiXCR, producing one record per CDR3 protein. Here the sample spans some 260,000 distinct CDR3 sequences, roughly 5.2% being singletons. The sample consisted of CD4+ T cells sorted from PBMCs, taken on the day of the yellow fever booster vaccination. The origin of the receptors is a man aged 18 to 35 who received the YFV17D yellow fever vaccine. Both conserved end residues are part of each CDR3. Not all rows give a size; the values are once, few, many and, for expanded clones, a class.

v_call	j_call	clone_size	cdr3_aa
TRBV5-1	TRBJ2-6	-	CASLDTSGANVLTF
TRBV18	TRBJ2-3	-	CASSPNGGPGDTQYF
TRBV7-2	TRBJ2-3	many	CASSQGRYAVYF
TRBV7-9	TRBJ2-3	-	CASSGLGASTDTQYF
TRBV7-2	TRBJ2-5	many	CASSSDPSETQYF
TRBV12-3/TRBV12-4	TRBJ2-4	many	CASTQTTRKNIQYF
TRBV6-2/TRBV6-3	TRBJ1-5	few	CASQKAGSNQPQHF
TRBV25-1	TRBJ1-2	many	CASSNLYGYTF
TRBV21-1	TRBJ2-1	once	CASRGTGGASDEQFF
TRBV11-2	TRBJ2-1	-	CASSLATGSDEQFF
TRBV7-2	TRBJ2-5	many	CASRTSGGARETQYF
TRBV20-1	TRBJ1-5	-	CSASGGVNQPQHF
TRBV15	TRBJ2-3	few	CATSRYTTDTQYF
TRBV18	TRBJ2-3	-	CASSPTPDRSDTQYF
TRBV9	TRBJ2-1	few	CASSVGTSGGNNEQFF
TRBV12-3/TRBV12-4	TRBJ2-1	few	CASTGTSGAYNEQFF
TRBV7-9	TRBJ1-5	few	CASSRGQGQPQHF
TRBV3-1	TRBJ2-2	many	CASTERAISAGELFF
TRBV11-2	TRBJ2-7	-	CASSFWGTYEQYF
TRBV30	TRBJ2-1	-	CAWSSGNNEQFF
TRBV25-1	TRBJ1-1	-	CASSERSREAFF
TRBV14	TRBJ1-6	few	CASSQVVGSPLHF
TRBV4-3	TRBJ2-5	-	CASSLRTGGRETQYF
TRBV23-1	TRBJ2-1	many	CASSQGQTYNEQFF